A single sample gave rise to the 8 T cell receptor beta chains below, sequenced in a study of blood T cells in healthy people across ages. Then a second PCR, running about 6 to 11 cycles, was carried out with a sample-barcoded 5' primer and a J-beta primer mix. Each CDR3 protein is one row after TCRdb ran MiXCR on the 5' RACE reads. The sample contains more than 500,000 distinct CDR3 sequences, 27% of which appear only once. Separately, the same data were catalogued under a study of T cells of mothers and their children.

Sequencing was performed on blood. These receptors all come from a boy aged 2 to 10 in good health.

The chain employs TRBV6-1 and TRBJ2-3; 13 bases match TRBD2. The CDR3 is 20 amino acids. The germline CDR1 and CDR2 sequences are MNHNS and SASEGT. Trimming removed 5 bases from V and 1 base from J; junction bases left unmatched: 15. For the CDR3, the DNA is TGTGCCAGCAGTCCTACTAGCGGGGGGGCCAGTTTGGATGGCACAGATACGCAGTATTTT. This gives the protein CASSPTSGGASLDGTDTQYF.

This clonotype was recorded many times. The chain combines TRBV7-2 with TRBJ2-5, with D perhaps matching TRBD1 (5 bases). Germline CDR1 and CDR2: SGHTA and FQGNSA. Trimming stripped 5 bases from V and 2 bases from J, with 15 bases between. The CDR3 sequence is 15 residues long. CDR3 residues: CASSRTPGPQETQYF. The CDR3 coding sequence is TGTGCCAGCAGCAGGACCCCAGGGCCGCAAGAGACCCAGTACTTC. Complete variable domain (other parts from reference TRBV7-2 and TRBJ2-5): GAGVSQSPSNKVTEKGKDVELRCDPISGHTALYWYRQSLGQGLEFLIYFQGNSAPDKSGLPSDRFSAERTGGSVSTLTIQRTQQEDSAVYLCASSRTPGPQETQYFGPGTRLLVL.

This clonotype has a handful of counts. The gene calls are TRBV21-1 and TRBJ1-1; no check of the table's D call, TRBD1, against the DNA was made. TRBV21-1 is listed as a pseudogene. This CDR3 is 15 amino acids long. This chain's CDR3 is CARGRGRGSNTEAFF. CDR3 coding DNA: TGTGCCCGAGGCCGGGGGCGGGGGTCGAACACTGAAGCTTTCTTT.

This clonotype was found a few times. The chain has TRBV6-6 and TRBJ1-1; 7 positions match TRBD1. The CDR3 totals 15 residues. V dropped 5 bases and J dropped 4; count of bases not matched to a gene: 10. Germline V gene lookup returns CDR1 MNHNY and CDR2 SVGAGI (reference sequence). CDR3 sequence: CASSPQGGAGTEAFF. CDR3 bases: TGTGCCAGCAGTCCCCAGGGGGGGGCGGGCACTGAAGCTTTCTTT.

The rearrangement links TRBV12-3 or TRBV12-4 to TRBJ1-6; D not resolved. With 7 bases removed from V and 5 bases from J, the gap between germline ends came to 12 bases. The length of the CDR3 is 14 residues. CDR3 nucleotides: TGTGCCAGCACCCCGGGAGGAGATAATTCACCCCTCCACTTT. Protein: CASTPGGDNSPLHF.

This clonotype has more than one count but fewer than ten. The rearrangement uses TRBV7-2 and TRBJ2-5; no definite D call. The closer fit of TRBJ2-1 to the DNA end suggests the J call may be wrong. The germline V gene encodes CDR1 SGHTA and CDR2 FQGNSA. The CDR3 has 12 residues. The CDR3 sequence is CASSDHYNEQFF. The CDR3 nucleotides read TGTGCCAGCAGCGATCACTACAATGAGCAGTTCTTC.

This clonotype was observed at least ten times. V and J are TRBV5-1 and TRBJ2-7; 8 bases line up with TRBD1. V was pared by 3 bases and J by 9 bases, with 8 bases of the junction left unmatched. The CDR3 length is 13 residues. The V gene's germline CDR1 is SGHRS and CDR2 YFSETQ. The CDR3 nucleotides read TGCGCCAGCAGCTGGGGACAGGCGGATTCGCAGTACTTC. It codes for CASSWGQADSQYF.

The V and J genes are TRBV19 and TRBJ1-1; no clear D. The CDR3 is 13 residues long. V was clipped by 4 bases and J by 2 bases, with 8 bases between them. Germline-derived CDR1 and CDR2 are LNHDA and SQIVND (reference sequence). CDR3 in DNA: TGTGCCAGTAGTACCGGGGTCAACACTGAAGCTTTCTTT. Protein product: CASSTGVNTEAFF.